This T cell receptor (beta chain) was sequenced for a study of T cell changes during pregnancy in multiple sclerosis. Trimming removed 6 bases at V and 0 bases at J, with 9 bases between. The V gene's germline CDR1 is MNHNS and CDR2 SASEGT. The CDR3 contains 13 residues. Sequencing used immunoSEQ multiplex PCR; TCRdb keeps in-frame clones, though not all of them. There are 49,000 or so clones in the sample; about 91% occur only once, and approximately 2.2% lies in the top ten. Sequencing used peripheral blood, obtained in the third trimester of pregnancy. The V call is TRBV6-1, the J call TRBJ2-7; D perhaps matches TRBD2 (5 bases). This clonotype was sampled from a female donor with multiple sclerosis, enrolled in a pregnancy study. Here the CDR3 DNA reads TGTGCCAGCAGGGACTTAGACTCCTACGAGCAGTACTTC. This codes for CASRDLDSYEQYF.